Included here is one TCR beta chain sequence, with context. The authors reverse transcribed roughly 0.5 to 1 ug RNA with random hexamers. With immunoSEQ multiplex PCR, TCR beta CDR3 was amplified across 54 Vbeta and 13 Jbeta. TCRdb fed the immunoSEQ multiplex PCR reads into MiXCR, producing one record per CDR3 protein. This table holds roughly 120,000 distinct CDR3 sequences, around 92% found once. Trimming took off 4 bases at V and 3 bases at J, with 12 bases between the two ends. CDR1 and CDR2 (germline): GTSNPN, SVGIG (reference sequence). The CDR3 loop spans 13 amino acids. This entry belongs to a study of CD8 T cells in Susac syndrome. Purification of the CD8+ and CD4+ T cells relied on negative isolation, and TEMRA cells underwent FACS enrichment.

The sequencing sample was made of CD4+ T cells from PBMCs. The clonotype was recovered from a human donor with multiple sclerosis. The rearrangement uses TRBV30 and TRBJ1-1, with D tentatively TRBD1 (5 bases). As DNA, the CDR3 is TGTGCCTGGAATCGGGGGGAGTACACTGAAGCTTTCTTT. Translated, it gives CAWNRGEYTEAFF. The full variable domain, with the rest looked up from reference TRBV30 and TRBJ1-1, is SQTIHQWPATLVQPVGSPLSLECTVEGTSNPNLYWYRQAAGRGLQLLFYSVGIGQISSEVPQNLSASRPQDRQFILSSKKLLLSDSGFYLCAWNRGEYTEAFFGQGTRLTVV.